Below, 7 T cell receptor beta chains from the same sample are listed, as sequenced in a study of blood T cells in healthy people across ages. With a J-beta primer mix and a sample-barcoded 5' primer, a second PCR ran about 7 to 11 cycles. One entry per CDR3 protein results from TCRdb running MiXCR on the 5' RACE reads. The table lists fewer than 2,000,000 distinct CDR3 sequences, about 31% of them singletons. Source material: blood. The source is a young woman in good health.

This chain joins TRBV28 and TRBJ1-6; D not certain. Per germline, CDR1 MDHEN and CDR2 SYDVKM. V lost 6 bases, J lost 0 bases, and 3 bases lay in between. This CDR3 is 13 amino acids long. This CDR3 reads CASRGSYNSPLHF. In nucleotides, the CDR3 is TGTGCCAGCAGGGGCTCCTATAATTCACCCCTCCACTTT.

The V gene is TRBV3-1, the J gene TRBJ2-6; D not resolved. Germline V gives CDR1 LGHDT, CDR2 YNNKEL (reference sequence). The ends were cut back, 6 bases at V and 2 bases at J, with 11 bases in the middle. The CDR3 is 15 residues long. The CDR3 region has the DNA TGTGCCAGCAGTTGGTTCTATACTGGGGCCAACGTCCTGACTTTC. Protein product: CASSWFYTGANVLTF. Complete variable domain (other parts from reference TRBV3-1 and TRBJ2-6): DTAVSQTPKYLVTQMGNDKSIKCEQNLGHDTMYWYKQDSKKFLKIMFSYNNKELIINETVPNRFSPKSPDKAHLNLHINSLELGDSAVYFCASSWFYTGANVLTFGAGSRLTVL.

In nucleotides, the CDR3 is TGTGCCAGCAGCTTGGGGGCGAGCGGGAAGGAGGATACGCAGTATTTT. Translated: CASSLGASGKEDTQYF. The J gene is TRBJ2-3, the V gene TRBV5-6; 7 bases are a match to TRBD2. After removal of 0 bases from V and 6 bases from J, the junction contained 10 bases not matched to a gene. Per the germline V gene, CDR1 is SGHDT and CDR2 is YYEEEE. CDR3 length equals 16 residues.

With regard to this clonotype: One end of the junction fails to match germline, which may point to a read error. In DNA, the CDR3 is TGCACCAGCAGCCTGGTCGGGGGACTACTCCAAGAGACCCAGTACTTC. It specifies CTSSLVGGLLQETQYF. The chain couples TRBV5-1 to TRBJ2-5, with 7 bases that match TRBD2. The germline CDR1 and CDR2 sequences are SGHRS and YFSETQ. The CDR3 length is 16 residues.

In its sample, this clonotype was seen a few times. The chain recombines TRBV10-3 with TRBJ2-1; a weak D match, TRBD2 (6 bases). Germline V lookup: CDR1 ENHRY, CDR2 SYGVKD. There are 16 residues in the CDR3. Trimming stripped 3 bases from V and 4 bases from J, with 16 bases between. CDR3 residues: CAISDPDYVTYNEQFF. The CDR3 coding sequence is TGTGCCATCAGTGATCCGGACTACGTAACATACAATGAGCAGTTCTTC.

This clonotype was seen only once. Germline is not matched at one junction end, which may reflect a read error. CDR3 bases: TGTACCAGCAGCCAACTAGCGGGAGTCCTAGATACGCAGTATTTT. It yields the protein CTSSQLAGVLDTQYF. The rearrangement uses TRBV11-2 and TRBJ2-3; 11 nucleotides line up with TRBD2. The CDR3 is 15 residues long. Germline V gene lookup returns CDR1 SGHAT and CDR2 FQNNGV.

This clonotype was seen more than once but under ten times. The rearrangement links TRBV10-2 to TRBJ2-7; D is unresolved. The CDR3 is 12 residues long. The germline CDR1 and CDR2 sequences are WSHSY and SAAADI. Trimming shortened V by 8 bases and J by 2 bases, and 10 bases separated the two germline ends. The DNA for the CDR3 is TGCGCCAGCGGGCACAGCACCTACGAGCAGTACTTC. Its translation: CASGHSTYEQYF.